This T cell receptor (beta chain) was captured in a study of T cell repertoires in cytomegalovirus infection. TCRdb re-called the reads through MiXCR, storing one row per CDR3 protein. The table lists 900,000 to 950,000 distinct CDR3 sequences, under 40% of them singletons, with 13% in the top ten. Points on this clonotype: The antigen remains unidentified.

The study's findings and limits: Dominating the ex vivo response were HLA-C-restricted CMV-specific TCR beta clonotypes.

The sample in question was cultured CD8+ T cells from PBMCs, obtained from culture after CMV antigen stimulation. This TCR derives from a human donor in good health (CMV status not recorded). Some clones in this sample may be carry-over from other donors' samples.

CDR3 nucleotide sequence: TGTGCCAGCAGTTTAAGTCAGGCTAGAGAAGCTTTCTTT. It translates to CASSLSQAREAFF. The chain recombines TRBV27 with TRBJ1-1; no definite D call. Trimming took 2 bases from V and 8 from J, leaving 12 bases between them. Germline V gene lookup returns CDR1 MNHEY and CDR2 SMNVEV (reference sequence). The CDR3 runs 13 residues.